The present TCR beta chain was sequenced within a study of T cells after yellow fever vaccination. Germline-derived CDR1 and CDR2 are SQVTM and ANQGSEA. V was shortened by 7 bases and J by 4 bases, with 11 bases between the two germline ends. This CDR3 has 12 residues. Researchers made TCR cDNA using 5'RACE template switching, and this step added a universal primer site and UMIs. One entry per CDR3 protein, called by TCRdb with MiXCR from the 5' RACE reads. The sample consists of a few hundred thousand distinct CDR3 sequences, 6.9% of them appearing once. Sequenced here: CD4+ T cells sorted from PBMCs, sampled 15 days after the yellow fever booster vaccination. The source is a man younger than 45 who received the YFV17D yellow fever vaccine. The chain uses TRBV29-1 and TRBJ2-1; D is undetermined. The CDR3 nucleotides read TGCAGCGCACTCCACGGGTACAATGAGCAGTTCTTC. It specifies CSALHGYNEQFF.